This T cell receptor (beta chain) stems from a study of T cell responses to AZD1222 COVID-19 vaccine. Study conclusions and caveats: Repertoires were obtained only post-peak T cell response. Baseline seropositivity characterized only six AZD1222 recipients. Close to half of all spike-specific TCRs reportedly target regions of the variants that are unmutated. Spike-specific TCR breadth and depth grew following two AZD1222 doses.

Concerning this clone: Its cognate antigen is unknown.

Clones were read by immunoSEQ multiplex PCR, and TCRdb kept only the in-frame ones, dropping some. The sample includes some 80,000 clones, 88% of them seen just once. Germline V lookup: CDR1 SEHNR, CDR2 FQNEAQ (reference sequence). Between the trimmed V and J ends, which lost 3 bases and 0 bases, there was a span of 20 bases. The CDR3 runs 18 residues. The sample in question was peripheral blood, obtained 28 days after the second dose of the MenACWY control vaccine. The receptor comes from an adult who received the MenACWY meningococcal vaccine as a control. The V gene is TRBV7-9, the J gene TRBJ1-2, with D possibly TRBD1 on 6 matching bases. CDR3 protein: CASSLGASVEFSNYGYTF. CDR3 nucleotides: TGTGCCAGCAGCTTGGGGGCCTCAGTTGAATTTTCTAACTATGGCTACACCTTC.